What follows are 19 T cell receptor beta chains derived from one specimen sequenced in a study of OX40 agonist ivuxolimab in advanced cancers. TCRdb's table, derived via immunoSEQ multiplex PCR, lists solely in-frame clones and lacks some. Of 8,500 to 10,000 clones listed, roughly 90% are singletons. The sample consisted of CD4+ or CD8+ T cells sorted from blood, taken in a trial of the OX40 agonist ivuxolimab. Every receptor here comes from an adult with an advanced solid tumor such as melanoma, head and neck, liver or kidney cancer.

V is TRBV11-2 and J is TRBJ1-1; tentative D call: TRBD1 (5 bases). The CDR3 spans 13 residues. The V gene lost 3 bases and the J gene lost 6 bases, with 11 bases spanning the gap. Germline lookup yields CDR1 SGHAT and CDR2 FQNNGV. The CDR3 DNA follows: TGTGCCAGCAGCTTGGATGGGGGATCTGAAGCTTTCTTT. This gives the protein CASSLDGGSEAFF.

The genes are TRBV9 and TRBJ1-1; maybe TRBD1 (5 bases). The V end lost 0 bases, the J end lost 1 base, and 13 bases lay between the germline ends. Germline assignment: CDR1 SGDLS and CDR2 YYNGEE. The CDR3 has 16 amino acids. The CDR3 reads CASSVVGGYSNTEAFF. The CDR3 bases are TGTGCCAGCAGCGTAGTTGGGGGATACTCGAACACTGAAGCTTTCTTT.

This chain uses TRBV5-1 with TRBJ1-1; 11 bases agree with TRBD1. Germline V CDR1 and CDR2: SGHRS, YFSETQ. Losses at the gene ends were 4 bases for V and 1 base for J; bases not matched to a gene: 12. This CDR3 is built from 18 residues. The CDR3 loop reads CASSPGDRGSRSNTEAFF. CDR3 DNA sequence: TGCGCCAGCAGCCCAGGGGACAGGGGGTCTCGCTCGAACACTGAAGCTTTCTTT.

This sequence joins TRBV28 and TRBJ1-4; D is possibly TRBD1 (5 bases). The germline CDR1 and CDR2 sequences are MDHEN and SYDVKM. Trimming left V 2 bases short and J 7 bases short, with 14 bases between. The CDR3 has 15 amino acids. This CDR3 is CASSLLQGGGEKLFF. CDR3 DNA sequence: TGTGCCAGCAGTTTACTTCAGGGCGGTGGTGAAAAACTGTTTTTT.

The V gene is TRBV6-1, the J gene TRBJ1-1; D gene unclear. Germline assignment: CDR1 MNHNS and CDR2 SASEGT. The CDR3 spans 13 residues. The V end lost 6 bases, the J end lost 1 base, and 9 bases lay between the germline ends. This CDR3 reads CASSYSQNTEAFF. CDR3 DNA: TGTGCCAGCAGCTACAGCCAGAACACTGAAGCTTTCTTT.

The chain uses TRBV28 and TRBJ1-3, with 8 bases fitting TRBD1. The germline CDR1 and CDR2 sequences are MDHEN and SYDVKM. After removal of 5 bases from V and 0 bases from J, the junction contained 9 bases not matched to a gene. The CDR3 length is 17 residues. DNA for the CDR3: TGTGCCAGCAGTCCATGGACAGGGCGAAGCTCTGGAAACACCATATATTTT. Its protein is CASSPWTGRSSGNTIYF.

The genes are TRBV5-6 and TRBJ2-3; the D gene is possibly TRBD2 (5 bases). V was trimmed by 4 bases and J by 8 bases, leaving 14 bases between them. CDR3 length: 13 amino acids. Germline-derived CDR1 and CDR2 are SGHDT and YYEEEE. CDR3 amino acids: CASSSTRGGTQYF. The DNA of the CDR3 is TGTGCCAGCAGCAGCACCCGGGGTGGTACGCAGTATTTT.

The V call is TRBV7-2, the J call TRBJ2-3; D is undetermined. Germline CDR1 is SGHTA and CDR2 is FQGNSA. V was pared by 8 bases and J by 2 bases, with 20 bases between. The CDR3 contains 16 residues. CDR3 in DNA: TGTGCCAGCGCCGAACGGGTGGCAACGTTCACAGATACGCAGTATTTT. This gives the protein CASAERVATFTDTQYF.

V and J are TRBV6-1 and TRBJ2-2; 13 nucleotides align to TRBD2. This CDR3 comprises 15 residues. Trimming cost V 6 bases and J 4 bases; bases outside gene matches: 2. CDR1 and CDR2 (germline): MNHNS, SASEGT. CDR3 DNA: TGTGCCAGCAGCGGGACTAGCGGGATCACCGGGGAGCTGTTTTTT. This sequence encodes CASSGTSGITGELFF.

This clone was detected once. The chain uses TRBV12-5 and TRBJ2-1, with D perhaps given as TRBD1 or TRBD2 (6 bases each). CDR1 LGHNT and CDR2 FRNRAP come from the germline V gene. The CDR3 has 13 amino acids. The V gene lost 1 base and the J gene lost 10 bases, with 11 bases spanning the gap. CDR3 residues: CASGLEVGGEQFF. The CDR3 DNA is TGTGCTAGTGGTTTGGAGGTCGGGGGCGAGCAGTTCTTC.

This sequence joins TRBV7-9 and TRBJ2-2; 11 nucleotides agree with TRBD2. The germline V gene encodes CDR1 SEHNR and CDR2 FQNEAQ (reference sequence). The CDR3 is 17 residues long. V lost 4 bases, J lost 1 base, and 5 bases stayed unmatched. CDR3 nucleotide sequence: TGTGCCAGCAGCTACAGCGGGACTAGCGGGAACACCGGGGAGCTGTTTTTT. Its translation: CASSYSGTSGNTGELFF.

The CDR3 loop is CASSPTRRDEKLFF. The CDR3 region has the DNA TGTGCCAGCAGTCCGACAAGGCGGGATGAAAAACTGTTTTTT. V is TRBV2 and J is TRBJ1-4; D ambiguous. Germline CDR1 reads SNHLY; CDR2 reads FYNNEI. The CDR3 consists of 14 residues. V was cut by 5 bases and J by 6 bases, with 13 bases left in between. Full variable domain (missing parts from reference TRBV2 and TRBJ1-4): EPEVTQTPSHQVTQMGQEVILRCVPISNHLYFYWYRQILGQKVEFLVSFYNNEISEKSEIFDDQFSVERPDGSNFTLKIRSTKLEDSAMYFCASSPTRRDEKLFFGSGTQLSVL.

The chain links TRBV5-8 to TRBJ1-6; D is perhaps TRBD1 (5 bases). V shed 4 bases and J shed 0 bases, with 8 bases lying between them. Germline V gene data show CDR1 as SGHTS and CDR2 as YDEGEE. The CDR3 runs 15 residues. CDR3 nucleotides: TGTGCCAGCAGCAGGGGAAGCTCCTATAATTCACCCCTCCACTTT. This sequence encodes CASSRGSSYNSPLHF.

The chain joins TRBV2 to TRBJ2-5; D might be TRBD1 or TRBD2, each matching 5 bases. Trimming removed 9 bases at V and 1 base at J, with 6 bases between. From germline, CDR1 is SNHLY and CDR2 FYNNEI. The CDR3 has 11 residues. The CDR3 nucleotides are TGTGCCAGTGGGGGCCAAGAGACCCAGTACTTC. Protein sequence: CASGGQETQYF.

The rearrangement uses TRBV18 and TRBJ2-1; 7 bases agree with TRBD1. V lost 4 bases to trimming and J lost 3 bases; unmatched junction nucleotides: 6. This CDR3 contains 15 residues. CDR1 and CDR2 from the germline V gene are KGHSH and LQKENI. The CDR3 DNA sequence: TGTGCCAGCTCACGACCGGGACAGAGCTACAATGAGCAGTTCTTC. Its protein is CASSRPGQSYNEQFF.

The chain links TRBV5-1 to TRBJ2-1; 8 positions agree with TRBD1. V lost 2 bases and J lost 9; bases outside the gene matches: 4. This CDR3 contains 13 residues. The germline V gene has CDR1 SGHRS and CDR2 YFSETQ. The CDR3 nucleotides read TGCGCCAGCAGCTTACAGGGGGAAGGTGAGCAGTTCTTC. Amino acid sequence: CASSLQGEGEQFF.

The J gene is TRBJ2-5, the V gene TRBV19; D perhaps matches TRBD2 (6 bases). The V gene lost 3 bases and the J gene lost 4 bases, with 21 bases spanning the gap. CDR3 size: 17 residues. Germline lookup yields CDR1 LNHDA and CDR2 SQIVND (reference sequence). The CDR3 here is CASSILPGSGGAETQYF. The CDR3 DNA is TGTGCCAGTAGTATCCTCCCTGGTAGCGGAGGGGCAGAGACCCAGTACTTC.

The V call is TRBV18, the J call TRBJ2-5; D uncertain. The DNA end is a closer match to TRBJ2-7, so the J assignment may be wrong. The CDR3 covers 14 residues. Germline assignment: CDR1 KGHSH and CDR2 LQKENI. The CDR3 DNA reads as TGTGCCAGCTCACCAGAAGCAGCTAGCTACGAGCAGTACTTC. This translates into CASSPEAASYEQYF.

The chain links TRBV19 to TRBJ1-1; D might be TRBD1 (5 bases). Looked up from germline, CDR1 is LNHDA and CDR2 is SQIVND (reference sequence). V lost 7 bases to trimming and J lost 1 base, with 16 bases between them. The CDR3 loop spans 15 amino acids. CDR3 sequence: CASNPVYRRNTEAFF. CDR3 nucleotide sequence: TGTGCCAGTAACCCTGTCTACAGGAGGAACACTGAAGCTTTCTTT.